Below are 12 T cell receptor beta chains sequenced from a single sample in a study of shared clonotypes between healthy human individuals. Assay used: immunoSEQ multiplex PCR; TCRdb lists only in-frame clones, some missing. The table shows 2 million to 2.5 million clones, with 90% to 96% occurring only once. Sequencing input: naive CD4+ T cells sorted from blood. Noted subset: CD45RA+ positively selected. The source of these receptors is a man between 18 and 29 years old in good health.

The genes are TRBV27 and TRBJ2-3; 9 positions match TRBD1. The CDR3 is 15 residues long. Germline CDR1 reads MNHEY; CDR2 reads SMNVEV (reference sequence). The V gene end was trimmed by 2 bases and the J gene end by 1 base; junction bases not matched to a gene: 1. CDR3 sequence: CASSLGDRGTDTQYF. In DNA form, the CDR3 reads TGTGCCAGCAGTTTAGGGGACAGGGGCACAGATACGCAGTATTTT.

The genes are TRBV29-1 and TRBJ1-1, with D perhaps matching TRBD1 (5 bases). Germline CDR1 reads SQVTM; CDR2 reads ANQGSEA. V dropped 5 bases and J dropped 1 base, with 14 bases sitting between them. This CDR3 is built from 14 residues. The chain's CDR3 is CSVNRDVRNTEAFF. The CDR3 DNA reads TGCAGCGTTAACCGGGACGTAAGGAACACTGAAGCTTTCTTT.

Notes on this clone: Other DNA sequences of this sample code for an identical CDR3. The chain links TRBV5-6 to TRBJ2-2; unclear D gene. This CDR3 is built from 14 residues. The V gene lost 0 bases and the J gene lost 2 bases, with 5 bases spanning the gap. Germline CDR1 is SGHDT and CDR2 is YYEEEE. The CDR3 DNA sequence: TGTGCCAGCAGCTTGGCGTCAAACACCGGGGAGCTGTTTTTT. This codes for CASSLASNTGELFF.

CDR3 protein: CASSLAQEGVYEQYF. Written as DNA, the CDR3 is TGCGCCAGCAGCTTGGCCCAGGAGGGCGTCTACGAGCAGTACTTC. V gene TRBV5-1 combines with J gene TRBJ2-7; perhaps TRBD2 as D (6 bases). The CDR3 consists of 15 residues. Germline lookup yields CDR1 SGHRS and CDR2 YFSETQ. V dropped 0 bases and J dropped 3 bases, with 13 bases sitting between them.

This chain links TRBV7-2 with TRBJ2-3; TRBD2 might be the D (5 bases). The CDR3 is 15 amino acids. The ends were cut back, 5 bases at V and 1 base at J, with 13 bases in the middle. Germline CDR1 is SGHTA and CDR2 is FQGNSA. For the CDR3, the DNA is TGTGCCAGCAGCCAGATGGGGAGCCGCACAGATACGCAGTATTTT. Protein: CASSQMGSRTDTQYF.

The rearrangement uses TRBV5-1 and TRBJ1-2; D is perhaps TRBD1 (6 bases). Trimming removed 4 bases at V and 3 bases at J, with 10 bases between. Germline V gene sequence: CDR1 SGHRS, CDR2 YFSETQ. The CDR3 has 13 residues. CDR3 DNA sequence: TGCGCCAGCAGCCAAGGACAGTACTATGGCTACACCTTC. It encodes CASSQGQYYGYTF.

The chain has TRBV5-1 and TRBJ2-2; TRBD1 might be the D (6 bases). Germline values: CDR1 SGHRS, CDR2 YFSETQ. The V end lost 0 bases, the J end lost 0 bases, and 9 bases lay between the germline ends. The CDR3 sequence is 16 residues long. The CDR3 spells CASSLAGQSNTGELFF. CDR3 nucleotide sequence: TGCGCCAGCAGCTTGGCCGGACAGTCGAACACCGGGGAGCTGTTTTTT.

J is TRBJ2-3 and V is TRBV7-9; tentative D call: TRBD1 (6 bases). From germline, CDR1 is SEHNR and CDR2 FQNEAQ (reference sequence). The length of the CDR3 is 16 residues. The germline V and J ends were trimmed by 5 bases and 2 bases, with 17 bases remaining between them. CDR3 sequence reads: CASSVGDNSLTDTQYF. CDR3 coding DNA: TGTGCCAGCAGCGTAGGGGACAACTCCCTCACAGATACGCAGTATTTT.

The chain uses TRBV6-5 and TRBJ2-2; no reliable D call. Trimming removed 6 bases from V and 0 bases from J, with 8 bases in between. CDR1 MNHEY and CDR2 SVGAGI come from the germline V gene. This CDR3 is built from 14 residues. This chain's CDR3 is CASSPGANTGELFF. In DNA form, the CDR3 reads TGTGCCAGCAGCCCCGGTGCGAACACCGGGGAGCTGTTTTTT.

Remarks on this clone: Other DNA sequences in this specimen translate into the identical CDR3. The CDR3 region is CASSLGLAGLNEQFF. CDR3 nucleotides: TGCGCCAGCAGCTTGGGACTAGCGGGCCTCAATGAGCAGTTCTTC. The chain employs TRBV5-1 and TRBJ2-1, with TRBD2 matching over 10 bases. The CDR3 runs to 15 residues. Germline V gene sequence: CDR1 SGHRS, CDR2 YFSETQ. With V trimmed by 0 bases and J by 6 bases, 3 bases remained unmatched.

The gene calls are TRBV11-2 and TRBJ1-5; D not certain. The CDR3 length is 14 residues. V lost 3 bases and J lost 3, with 9 bases in between. CDR1 SGHAT and CDR2 FQNNGV come from the germline V gene. The DNA for the CDR3 is TGTGCCAGCAGCTTGAACTGGCCCAATCAGCCCCAGCATTTT. Translation: CASSLNWPNQPQHF. Full variable domain (missing parts from reference TRBV11-2 and TRBJ1-5): EAGVAQSPRYKIIEKRQSVAFWCNPISGHATLYWYQQILGQGPKLLIQFQNNGVVDDSQLPKDRFSAERLKGVDSTLKIQPAKLEDSAVYLCASSLNWPNQPQHFGDGTRLSIL.

The J gene is TRBJ1-2, the V gene TRBV7-2; the D gene is possibly TRBD1 (5 bases). Germline values: CDR1 SGHTA, CDR2 FQGNSA. The CDR3 contains 16 residues. V lost 5 bases and J lost 4, with 20 bases in between. The CDR3 protein is CASSPTVGTAGYGYTF. The DNA for the CDR3 is TGTGCCAGCAGCCCGACGGTCGGGACGGCAGGCTATGGCTACACCTTC.